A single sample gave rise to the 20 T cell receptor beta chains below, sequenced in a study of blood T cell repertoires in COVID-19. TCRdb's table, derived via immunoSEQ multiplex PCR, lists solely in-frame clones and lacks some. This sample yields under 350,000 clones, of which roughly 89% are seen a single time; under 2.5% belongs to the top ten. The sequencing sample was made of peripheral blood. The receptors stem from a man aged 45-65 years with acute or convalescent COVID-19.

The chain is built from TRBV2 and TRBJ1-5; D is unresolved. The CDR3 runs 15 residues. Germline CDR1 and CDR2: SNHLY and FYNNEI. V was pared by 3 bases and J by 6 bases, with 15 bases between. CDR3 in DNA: TGTGCCAGCAGTGATCCGGAACACCGAGGTCAGCCCCAGCATTTT. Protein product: CASSDPEHRGQPQHF.

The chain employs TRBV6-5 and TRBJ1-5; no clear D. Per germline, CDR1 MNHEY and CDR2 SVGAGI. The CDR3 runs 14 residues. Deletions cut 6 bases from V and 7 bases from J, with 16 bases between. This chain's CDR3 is CASSRSGSHQPQHF. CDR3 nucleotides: TGTGCCAGCAGCCGCTCGGGGTCTCACCAGCCCCAGCATTTT.

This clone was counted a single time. The DNA for the CDR3 is TGCGCCAGCAGTGATTCACTGGGCCATGAGCAGTTCTTC. As protein: CASSDSLGHEQFF. J is TRBJ2-1 and V is TRBV10-1, with unresolved D. Per the germline V gene, CDR1 is WNHNN and CDR2 is SYGVQD (reference sequence). This CDR3 contains 13 residues. V lost 3 bases and J lost 8, with 11 bases in between.

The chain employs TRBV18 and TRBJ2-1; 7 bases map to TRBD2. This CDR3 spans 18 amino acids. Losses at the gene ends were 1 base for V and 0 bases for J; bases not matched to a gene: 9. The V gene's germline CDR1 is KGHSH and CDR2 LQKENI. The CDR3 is CASSPLPPGGGSYNEQFF. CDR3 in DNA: TGTGCCAGCTCACCACTCCCCCCGGGGGGTGGCTCCTACAATGAGCAGTTCTTC.

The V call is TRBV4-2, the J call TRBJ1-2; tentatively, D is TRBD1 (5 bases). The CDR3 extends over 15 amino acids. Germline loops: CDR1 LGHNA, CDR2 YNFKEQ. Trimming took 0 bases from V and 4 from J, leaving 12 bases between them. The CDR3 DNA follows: TGTGCCAGCAGCCAAGACCGCCAGGGAGGCTATGGCTACACCTTC. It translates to CASSQDRQGGYGYTF.

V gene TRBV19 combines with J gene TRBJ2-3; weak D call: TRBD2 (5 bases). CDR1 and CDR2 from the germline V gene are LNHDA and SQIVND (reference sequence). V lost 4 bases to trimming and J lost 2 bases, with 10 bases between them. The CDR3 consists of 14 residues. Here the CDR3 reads CASSTGIPTDTQYF. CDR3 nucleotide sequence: TGTGCCAGTAGTACCGGGATACCCACAGATACGCAGTATTTT.

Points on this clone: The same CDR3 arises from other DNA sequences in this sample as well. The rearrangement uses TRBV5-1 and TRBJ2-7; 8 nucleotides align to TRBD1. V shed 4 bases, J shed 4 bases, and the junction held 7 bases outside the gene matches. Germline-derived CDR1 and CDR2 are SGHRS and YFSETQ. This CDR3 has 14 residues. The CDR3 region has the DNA TGCGCCAGCAGCGTTGGGACAGGAGGGTACGAGCAGTACTTC. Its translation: CASSVGTGGYEQYF.

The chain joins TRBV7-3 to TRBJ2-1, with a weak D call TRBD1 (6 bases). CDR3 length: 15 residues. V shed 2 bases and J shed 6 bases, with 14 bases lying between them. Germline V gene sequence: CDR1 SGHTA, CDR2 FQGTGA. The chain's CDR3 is CASSLDRGHFNEQFF. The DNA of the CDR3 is TGTGCCAGCAGCTTAGACCGGGGACACTTCAATGAGCAGTTCTTC.

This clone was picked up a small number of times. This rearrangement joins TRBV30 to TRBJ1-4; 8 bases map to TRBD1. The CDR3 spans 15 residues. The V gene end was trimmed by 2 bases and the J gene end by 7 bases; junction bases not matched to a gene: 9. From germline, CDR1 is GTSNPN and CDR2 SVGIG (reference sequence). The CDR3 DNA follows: TGTGCCTGGAGTCTACCCTCGGGACAGGCTGAAAAACTGTTTTTT. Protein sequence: CAWSLPSGQAEKLFF. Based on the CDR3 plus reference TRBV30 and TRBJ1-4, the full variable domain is SQTIHQWPATLVQPVGSPLSLECTVEGTSNPNLYWYRQAAGRGLQLLFYSVGIGQISSEVPQNLSASRPQDRQFILSSKKLLLSDSGFYLCAWSLPSGQAEKLFFGSGTQLSVL.

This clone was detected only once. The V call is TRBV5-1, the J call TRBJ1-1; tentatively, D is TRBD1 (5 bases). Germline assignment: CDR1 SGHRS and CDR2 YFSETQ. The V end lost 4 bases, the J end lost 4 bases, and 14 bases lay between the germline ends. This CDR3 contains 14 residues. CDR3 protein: CASSPGGFGTEAFF. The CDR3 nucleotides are TGCGCCAGCAGCCCTGGGGGGTTTGGCACTGAAGCTTTCTTT.

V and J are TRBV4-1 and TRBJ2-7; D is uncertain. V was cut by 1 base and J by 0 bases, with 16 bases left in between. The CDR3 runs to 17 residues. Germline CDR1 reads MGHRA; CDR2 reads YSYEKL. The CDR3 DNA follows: TGCGCCAGCAGCCAAGGGCCCCTCCAACGCCCCTCCTACGAGCAGTACTTC. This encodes CASSQGPLQRPSYEQYF.

The chain's CDR3 is CRAVNYNEQFF. CDR3 DNA sequence: TGCAGGGCAGTAAACTACAATGAGCAGTTCTTC. V is TRBV29-1 and J is TRBJ2-1; no clear D gene. Germline-derived CDR1 and CDR2 are SQVTM and ANQGSEA. The CDR3 has 11 amino acids.

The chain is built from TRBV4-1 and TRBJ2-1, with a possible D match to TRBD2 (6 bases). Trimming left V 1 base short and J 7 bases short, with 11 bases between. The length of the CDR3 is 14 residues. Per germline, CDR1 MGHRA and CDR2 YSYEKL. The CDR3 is CASSQAGEGNEQFF. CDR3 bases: TGCGCCAGCAGCCAAGCGGGGGAAGGAAATGAGCAGTTCTTC.

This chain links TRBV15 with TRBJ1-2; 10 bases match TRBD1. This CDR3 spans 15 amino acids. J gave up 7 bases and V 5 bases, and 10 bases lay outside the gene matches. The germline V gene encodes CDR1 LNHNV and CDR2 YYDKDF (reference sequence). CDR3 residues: CATSGRQGAVFGYTF. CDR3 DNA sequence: TGTGCCACCAGCGGACGACAGGGGGCTGTCTTTGGCTACACCTTC. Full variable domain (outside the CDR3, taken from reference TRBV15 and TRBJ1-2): DAMVIQNPRYQVTQFGKPVTLSCSQTLNHNVMYWYQQKSSQAPKLLFHYYDKDFNNEADTPDNFQSRRPNTSFCFLDIRSPGLGDTAMYLCATSGRQGAVFGYTFGSGTRLTVV.

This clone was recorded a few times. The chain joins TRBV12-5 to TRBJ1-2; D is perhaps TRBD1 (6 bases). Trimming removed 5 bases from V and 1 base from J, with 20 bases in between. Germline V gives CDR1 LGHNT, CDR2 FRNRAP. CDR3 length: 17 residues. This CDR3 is CASGPPGAYSFNYGYTF. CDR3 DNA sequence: TGTGCTAGTGGTCCGCCAGGGGCCTACTCCTTTAACTATGGCTACACCTTC.

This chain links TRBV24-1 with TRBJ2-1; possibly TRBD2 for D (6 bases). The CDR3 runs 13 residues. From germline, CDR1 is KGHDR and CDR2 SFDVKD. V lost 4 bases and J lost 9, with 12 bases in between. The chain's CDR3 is CATSEGTRGEQFF. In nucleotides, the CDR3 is TGTGCCACCAGTGAGGGGACTCGGGGTGAGCAGTTCTTC.

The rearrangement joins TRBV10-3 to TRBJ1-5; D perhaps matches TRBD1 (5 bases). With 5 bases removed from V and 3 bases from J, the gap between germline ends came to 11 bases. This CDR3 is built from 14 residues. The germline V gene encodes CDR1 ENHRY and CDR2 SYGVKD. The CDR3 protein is CAISLDSFNQPQHF. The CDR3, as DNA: TGTGCCATCAGTCTAGACAGTTTCAATCAGCCCCAGCATTTT.

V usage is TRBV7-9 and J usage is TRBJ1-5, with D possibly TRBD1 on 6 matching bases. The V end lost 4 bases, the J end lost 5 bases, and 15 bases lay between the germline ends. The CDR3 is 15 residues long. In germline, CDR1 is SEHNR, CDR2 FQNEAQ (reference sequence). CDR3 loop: CASSSGPGQHQPQHF. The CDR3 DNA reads TGTGCCAGCAGCTCAGGCCCGGGACAACATCAGCCCCAGCATTTT.

The CDR3 DNA reads TGTGCCAGCTCACCAGGGACAATAAGCGAGCAGTACTTC. This gives the protein CASSPGTISEQYF. V and J are TRBV18 and TRBJ2-7; D is perhaps TRBD1 (6 bases). Trimming pared 2 bases from V and 6 bases from J, leaving 11 bases between. The CDR3 consists of 13 residues. CDR1 KGHSH and CDR2 LQKENI come from the germline V gene. The whole variable domain, remainder taken from reference TRBV18 and TRBJ2-7, is NAGVMQNPRHLVRRRGQEARLRCSPMKGHSHVYWYRQLPEEGLKFMVYLQKENIIDESGMPKERFSAEFPKEGPSILRIQQVVRGDSAAYFCASSPGTISEQYFGPGTRLTVT.

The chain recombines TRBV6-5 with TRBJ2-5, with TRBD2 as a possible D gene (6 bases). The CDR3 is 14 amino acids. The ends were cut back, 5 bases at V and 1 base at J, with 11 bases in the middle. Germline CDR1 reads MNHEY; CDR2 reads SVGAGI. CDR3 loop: CASSLGGVQETQYF. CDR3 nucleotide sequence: TGTGCCAGCAGTCTTGGCGGGGTCCAAGAGACCCAGTACTTC.